This TCR beta chain was obtained from a study of blood T cell repertoires in COVID-19. The wider study: Sources were T cells, B-cell-depleted T cells, or PBMCs; the material itself was cDNA or gDNA.

Germline lookup yields CDR1 SGHVS and CDR2 FNYEAQ. This CDR3 is 16 amino acids long. V was pared by 5 bases and J by 3 bases, with 17 bases between. This clone was counted many times. Only in-frame clones appear in the TCRdb table, and some are missing; sequencing was by immunoSEQ multiplex PCR. The sample consists of fewer than 80,000 clones, roughly 74% of them appearing once. This sequence joins TRBV7-6 and TRBJ1-3; D call uncertain. The sequence came from a woman over 75 with acute or convalescent COVID-19. The sample comprised peripheral blood. In DNA form, the CDR3 reads TGTGCCAGCAGCCTGTCGGTTCAGACATATGGAAACACCATATATTTT. This encodes CASSLSVQTYGNTIYF.